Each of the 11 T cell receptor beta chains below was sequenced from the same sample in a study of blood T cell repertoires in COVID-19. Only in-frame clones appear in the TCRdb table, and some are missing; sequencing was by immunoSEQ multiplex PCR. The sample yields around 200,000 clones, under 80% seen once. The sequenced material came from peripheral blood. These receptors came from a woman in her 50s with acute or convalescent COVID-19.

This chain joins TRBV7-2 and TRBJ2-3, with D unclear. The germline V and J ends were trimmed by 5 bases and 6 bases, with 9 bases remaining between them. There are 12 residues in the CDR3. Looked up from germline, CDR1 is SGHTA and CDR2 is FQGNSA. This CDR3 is CASSGEWDTQYF. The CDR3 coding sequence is TGTGCCAGCAGCGGAGAGTGGGATACGCAGTATTTT.

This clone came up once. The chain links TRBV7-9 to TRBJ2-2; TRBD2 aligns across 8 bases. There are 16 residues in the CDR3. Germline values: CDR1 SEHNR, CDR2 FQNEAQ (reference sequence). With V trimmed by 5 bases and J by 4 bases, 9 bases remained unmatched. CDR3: CASSIEERESTGELFF. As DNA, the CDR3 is TGTGCCAGCAGCATTGAAGAGCGGGAGAGCACCGGGGAGCTGTTTTTT.

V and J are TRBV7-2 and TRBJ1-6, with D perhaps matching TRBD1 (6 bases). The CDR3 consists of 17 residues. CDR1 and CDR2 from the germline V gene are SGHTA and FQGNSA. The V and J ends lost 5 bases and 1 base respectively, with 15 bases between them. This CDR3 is CASSQRGGASYNSPLHF. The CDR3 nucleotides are TGTGCCAGCAGCCAGAGGGGGGGCGCGTCCTATAATTCACCCCTCCACTTT.

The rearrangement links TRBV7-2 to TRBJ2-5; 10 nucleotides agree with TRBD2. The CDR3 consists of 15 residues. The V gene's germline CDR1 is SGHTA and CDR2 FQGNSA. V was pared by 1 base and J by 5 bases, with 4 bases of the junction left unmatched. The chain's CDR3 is CASSLGGAGGETQYF. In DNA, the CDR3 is TGTGCCAGCAGCTTAGGAGGAGCGGGAGGGGAGACCCAGTACTTC.

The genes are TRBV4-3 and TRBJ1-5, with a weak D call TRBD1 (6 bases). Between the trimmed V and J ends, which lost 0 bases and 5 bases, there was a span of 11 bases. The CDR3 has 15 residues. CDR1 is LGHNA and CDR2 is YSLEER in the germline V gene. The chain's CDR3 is CASSQDYREDQPQHF. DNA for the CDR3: TGCGCCAGCAGCCAAGACTACAGGGAAGATCAGCCCCAGCATTTT.

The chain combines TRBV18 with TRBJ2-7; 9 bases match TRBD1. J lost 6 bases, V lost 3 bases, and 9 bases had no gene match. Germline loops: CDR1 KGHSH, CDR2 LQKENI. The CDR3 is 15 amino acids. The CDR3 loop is CASSPFTGQGFEQYF. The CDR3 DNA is TGTGCCAGCTCACCCTTTACGGGACAGGGTTTCGAGCAGTACTTC.

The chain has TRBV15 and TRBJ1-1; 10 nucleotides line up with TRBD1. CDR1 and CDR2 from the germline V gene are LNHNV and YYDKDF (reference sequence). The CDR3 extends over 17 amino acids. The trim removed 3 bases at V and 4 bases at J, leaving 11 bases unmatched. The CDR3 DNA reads TGTGCCACCAGCAGTCCGAAGGACAGGGGGAAGGGCACTGAAGCTTTCTTT. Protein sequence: CATSSPKDRGKGTEAFF.

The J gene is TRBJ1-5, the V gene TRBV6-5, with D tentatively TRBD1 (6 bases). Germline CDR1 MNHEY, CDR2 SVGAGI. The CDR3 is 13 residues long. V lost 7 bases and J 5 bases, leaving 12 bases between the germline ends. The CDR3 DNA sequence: TGTGCCAGCAAACGGGGGGGCGATCAGCCCCAGCATTTT. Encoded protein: CASKRGGDQPQHF.

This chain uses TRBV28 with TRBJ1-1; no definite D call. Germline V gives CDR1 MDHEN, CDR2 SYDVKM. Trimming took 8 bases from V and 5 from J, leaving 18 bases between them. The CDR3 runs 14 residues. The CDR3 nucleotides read TGTGCCAGCGCTGAGGAGGGTTGGAGGACTGAAGCTTTCTTT. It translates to CASAEEGWRTEAFF.

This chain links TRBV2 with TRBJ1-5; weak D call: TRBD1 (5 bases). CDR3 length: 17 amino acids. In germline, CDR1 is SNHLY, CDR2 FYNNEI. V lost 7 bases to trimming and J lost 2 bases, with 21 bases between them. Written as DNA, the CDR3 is TGTGCCAGCATGGATGGGACTTCAGGGCCGGGCAATCAGCCCCAGCATTTT. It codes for CASMDGTSGPGNQPQHF. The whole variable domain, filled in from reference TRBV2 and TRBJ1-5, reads EPEVTQTPSHQVTQMGQEVILRCVPISNHLYFYWYRQILGQKVEFLVSFYNNEISEKSEIFDDQFSVERPDGSNFTLKIRSTKLEDSAMYFCASMDGTSGPGNQPQHFGDGTRLSIL.

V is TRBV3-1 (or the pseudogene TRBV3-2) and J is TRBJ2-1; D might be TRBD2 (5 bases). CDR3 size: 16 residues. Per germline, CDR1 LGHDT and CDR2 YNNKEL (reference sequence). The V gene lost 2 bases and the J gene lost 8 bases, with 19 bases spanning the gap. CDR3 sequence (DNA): TGTGCCAGCAGCCAAAGGGCTCGTAGAAGCGGCGATGAGCAGTTCTTC. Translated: CASSQRARRSGDEQFF.